This T cell receptor beta chain was profiled in a study of OX40 agonist ivuxolimab in advanced cancers. The ends were cut back, 7 bases at V and 4 bases at J, with 13 bases in the middle. The germline gives CDR1 MDHEN, CDR2 SYDVKM. The CDR3 is 13 residues long. This table comes from immunoSEQ multiplex PCR, and its TCRdb copy is limited to in-frame clones, with some not included. This table has about 79,000 clones, more than 85% appearing once. This TCR was recovered from an adult with an advanced solid tumor such as melanoma, head and neck, liver or kidney cancer. The source material was CD4+ or CD8+ T cells sorted from blood, sampled in a trial of the OX40 agonist ivuxolimab. The V gene is TRBV28, the J gene TRBJ1-2; D is ambiguous. The CDR3 region is CASTTYGSYGYTF. In DNA, the CDR3 is TGTGCCAGCACTACTTACGGATCCTATGGCTACACCTTC.